Listed here is a single T cell receptor beta chain. Its antigen is not identified. Template switching by 5'RACE produced TCR cDNA, adding a universal primer site and UMIs. TCRdb analysed the 5' RACE reads with MiXCR anew, one entry per CDR3 protein. Of some 350,000 distinct CDR3 sequences in the sample, approximately 10% were seen once. This specimen comes from a study of T cells after yellow fever vaccination. Study conclusions and caveats: Most primary-vaccination clones recurred post-booster (around 95% CD4, around 90% CD8).

Germline assignment: CDR1 SNHLY and CDR2 FYNNEI. Trimming removed 6 bases at V and 1 base at J, with 15 bases between. This CDR3 has 16 residues. The chain carries TRBV2 and TRBJ2-2; maybe TRBD1 (5 bases). The TCR was taken from a man between 18 and 35 years old who received the YFV17D yellow fever vaccine. Here the sequenced sample was PBMCs, taken on the day of the first yellow fever vaccination. In nucleotides, the CDR3 is TGTGCCAGCAGGGAGTTCAGGGCTGTGAACACCGGGGAGCTGTTTTTT. This gives the protein CASREFRAVNTGELFF.